This TCR beta chain appears in the sequencing data of a study of blood T cell repertoires in COVID-19. V was clipped by 1 base and J by 4 bases, with 7 bases between them. Germline V gene sequence: CDR1 SGHRS, CDR2 YFSETQ. This CDR3 has 13 residues. Measured with immunoSEQ multiplex PCR; TCRdb has only the in-frame clones, and not every one. The sample yields 150,000 to 200,000 clones, 80% seen once. The gene calls are TRBV5-1 and TRBJ2-3, with D possibly matching TRBD2 (6 bases). What was sequenced was peripheral blood. The origin of this receptor is a man between 60 and 75 years old with acute or convalescent COVID-19. In nucleotides, the CDR3 is TGCGCCAGCAGCTTGTCGGGGGCAGATACGCAGTATTTT. Protein sequence: CASSLSGADTQYF. The complete variable domain, with remaining parts taken from reference TRBV5-1 and TRBJ2-3, reads KAGVTQTPRYLIKTRGQQVTLSCSPISGHRSVSWYQQTPGQGLQFLFEYFSETQRNKGNFPGRFSGRQFSNSRSEMNVSTLELGDSALYLCASSLSGADTQYFGPGTRLTVL.